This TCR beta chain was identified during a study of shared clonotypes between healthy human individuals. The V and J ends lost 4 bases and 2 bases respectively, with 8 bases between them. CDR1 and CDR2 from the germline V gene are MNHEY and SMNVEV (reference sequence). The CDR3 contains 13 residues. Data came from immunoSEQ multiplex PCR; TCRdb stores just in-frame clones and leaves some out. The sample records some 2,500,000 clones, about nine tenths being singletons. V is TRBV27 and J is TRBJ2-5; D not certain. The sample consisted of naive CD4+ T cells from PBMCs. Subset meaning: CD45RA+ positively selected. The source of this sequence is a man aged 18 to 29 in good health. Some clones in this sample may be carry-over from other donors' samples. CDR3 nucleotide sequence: TGTGCCAGCAGTTCCCCCCTACAAGAGACCCAGTACTTC. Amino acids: CASSSPLQETQYF.